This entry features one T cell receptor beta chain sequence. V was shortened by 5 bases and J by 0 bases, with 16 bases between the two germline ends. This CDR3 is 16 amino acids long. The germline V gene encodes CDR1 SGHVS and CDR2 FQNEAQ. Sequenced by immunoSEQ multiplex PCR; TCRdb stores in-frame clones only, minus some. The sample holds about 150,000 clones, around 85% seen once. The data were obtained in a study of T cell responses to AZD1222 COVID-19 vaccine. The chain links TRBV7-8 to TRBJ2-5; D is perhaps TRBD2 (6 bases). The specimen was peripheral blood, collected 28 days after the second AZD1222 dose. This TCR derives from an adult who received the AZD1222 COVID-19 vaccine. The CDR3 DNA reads TGTGCCAGCAGCCCCAGGGTAGGCGGGAACCAAGAGACCCAGTACTTC. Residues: CASSPRVGGNQETQYF. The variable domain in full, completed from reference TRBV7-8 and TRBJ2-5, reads GAGVSQSPRYKVAKRGQDVALRCDPISGHVSLFWYQQALGQGPEFLTYFQNEAQLDKSGLPSDRFFAERPEGSVSTLKIQRTQQEDSAVYLCASSPRVGGNQETQYFGPGTRLLVL.